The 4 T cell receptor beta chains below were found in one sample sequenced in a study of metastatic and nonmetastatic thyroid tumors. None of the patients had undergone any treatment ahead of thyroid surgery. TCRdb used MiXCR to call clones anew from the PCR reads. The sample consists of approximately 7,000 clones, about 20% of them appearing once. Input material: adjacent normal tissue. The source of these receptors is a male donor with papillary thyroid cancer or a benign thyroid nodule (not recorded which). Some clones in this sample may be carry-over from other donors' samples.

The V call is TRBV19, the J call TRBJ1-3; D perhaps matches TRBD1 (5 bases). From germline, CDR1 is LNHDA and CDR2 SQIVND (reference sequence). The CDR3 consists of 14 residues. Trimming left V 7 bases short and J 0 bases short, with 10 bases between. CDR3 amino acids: CASKGQNSGNTIYF. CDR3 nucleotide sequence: TGTGCCAGTAAAGGACAAAACTCTGGAAACACCATATATTTT.

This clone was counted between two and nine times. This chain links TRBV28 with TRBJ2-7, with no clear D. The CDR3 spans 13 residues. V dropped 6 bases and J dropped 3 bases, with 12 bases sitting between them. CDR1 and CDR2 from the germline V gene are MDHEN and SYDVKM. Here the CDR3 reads CASSHGRHYEQYV. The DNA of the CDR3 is TGTGCCAGCAGCCATGGACGGCACTACGAGCAGTACGTC.

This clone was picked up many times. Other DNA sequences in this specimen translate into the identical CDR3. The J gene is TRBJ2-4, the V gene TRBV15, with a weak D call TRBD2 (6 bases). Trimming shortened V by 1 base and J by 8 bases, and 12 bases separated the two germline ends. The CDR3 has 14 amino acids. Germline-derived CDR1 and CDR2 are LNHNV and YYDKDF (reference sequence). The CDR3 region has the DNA TGTGCCACCAGCAGAGTTGCGGGGTTAGACATTCAGTACTTC. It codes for CATSRVAGLDIQYF.

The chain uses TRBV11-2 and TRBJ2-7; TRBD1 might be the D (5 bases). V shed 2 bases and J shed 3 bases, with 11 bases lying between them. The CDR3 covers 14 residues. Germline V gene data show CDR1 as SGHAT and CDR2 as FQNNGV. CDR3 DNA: TGTGCCAGCAGCTTACAGGGTCTCAACTACGAGCAGTACGTC. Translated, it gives CASSLQGLNYEQYV.